This TCR beta chain was sequenced for a study of cytomegalovirus exposure and HLA in healthy donors. Turning to the study itself: The same platform was used for the 90 to 150 validation repertoires and the 600 to 850 first-cohort repertoires, a later analysis reported.

This table comes from immunoSEQ multiplex PCR, and its TCRdb copy is limited to in-frame clones, with some not included. The top ten hold 4.5% of the sample, which has tens of thousands of clones, approximately 96% seen once. Study-wide results and caveats: The listing of approximately 160 TCR beta chains classed them as cytomegalovirus-associated. There were a few CMV-associated chains whose specificity for CMV antigens was confirmed in vitro. For cytomegalovirus status, the classifier reportedly gave diagnoses with high specificity and sensitivity.

Regarding this clone: Its antigen is not identified.

The receptor's source is a woman under 30 in good health and CMV-seropositive. Sequencing was carried out using PBMCs.

DNA of the CDR3: TGTGCCAGCTCACAGAGCGGGATTAGCTCCTACGAGCAGTACTTC. Translation: CASSQSGISSYEQYF. The chain carries TRBV18 and TRBJ2-7; 7 bases are a match to TRBD2. The CDR3 is made up of 15 amino acids. CDR1 KGHSH and CDR2 LQKENI come from the germline V gene. Trimming at V came to 4 bases and at J to 0 bases, leaving 6 bases not matched to a gene.